This TCR beta chain comes out of a study of shared clonotypes between healthy human individuals. Method: immunoSEQ multiplex PCR; TCRdb's copy keeps in-frame clones and lacks some. The sample has over a million clones; roughly 97% are singletons. The CDR3 has 15 amino acids. After removal of 3 bases from V and 3 bases from J, the junction contained 3 bases not matched to a gene. Germline loops: CDR1 SGHNT, CDR2 YYREEE (reference sequence). The receptor was derived from a man aged 25-45 years in good health. Sequenced material: naive CD4+ T cells sorted from blood. Regarding subset: CD45RA+ positively selected. This rearrangement joins TRBV5-4 to TRBJ2-3, with TRBD1 identical over 11 bases. This CDR3 reads CASSSGQGGTDTQYF. As DNA, the CDR3 is TGTGCCAGCAGCTCGGGACAGGGGGGGACAGATACGCAGTATTTT.